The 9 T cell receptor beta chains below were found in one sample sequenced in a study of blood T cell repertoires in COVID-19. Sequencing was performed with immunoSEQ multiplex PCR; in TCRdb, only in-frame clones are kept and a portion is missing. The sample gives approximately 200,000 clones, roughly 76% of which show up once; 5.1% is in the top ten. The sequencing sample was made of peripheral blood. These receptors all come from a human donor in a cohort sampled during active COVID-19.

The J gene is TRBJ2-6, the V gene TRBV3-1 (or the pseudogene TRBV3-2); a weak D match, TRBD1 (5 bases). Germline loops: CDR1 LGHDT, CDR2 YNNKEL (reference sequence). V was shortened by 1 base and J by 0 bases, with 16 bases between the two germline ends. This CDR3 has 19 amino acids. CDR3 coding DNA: TGTGCCAGCAGCCAAGTTTTGGGCAGGGTGAGCTCTGGGGCCAACGTCCTGACTTTC. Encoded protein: CASSQVLGRVSSGANVLTF.

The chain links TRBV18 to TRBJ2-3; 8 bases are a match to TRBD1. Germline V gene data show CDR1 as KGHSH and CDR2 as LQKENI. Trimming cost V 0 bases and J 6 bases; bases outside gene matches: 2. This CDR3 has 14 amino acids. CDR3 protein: CASSPPGTGDTQYF. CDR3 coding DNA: TGTGCCAGCTCACCACCGGGGACAGGCGATACGCAGTATTTT. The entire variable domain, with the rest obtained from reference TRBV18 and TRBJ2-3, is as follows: NAGVMQNPRHLVRRRGQEARLRCSPMKGHSHVYWYRQLPEEGLKFMVYLQKENIIDESGMPKERFSAEFPKEGPSILRIQQVVRGDSAAYFCASSPPGTGDTQYFGPGTRLTVL.

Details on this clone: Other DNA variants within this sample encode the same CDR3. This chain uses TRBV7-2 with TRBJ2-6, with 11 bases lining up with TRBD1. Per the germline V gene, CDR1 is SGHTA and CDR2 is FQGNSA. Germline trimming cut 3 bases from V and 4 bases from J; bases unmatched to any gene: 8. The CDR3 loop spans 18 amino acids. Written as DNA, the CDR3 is TGTGCCAGCAGCTTCCAAGGACAGGGGGCGGGGGGGGCCAACGTCCTGACTTTC. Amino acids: CASSFQGQGAGGANVLTF.

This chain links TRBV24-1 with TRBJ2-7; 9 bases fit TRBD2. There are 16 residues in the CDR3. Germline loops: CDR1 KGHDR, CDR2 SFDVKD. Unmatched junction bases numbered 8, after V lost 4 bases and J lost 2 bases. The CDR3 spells CATSDCQREATYEQYF. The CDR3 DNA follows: TGTGCCACCAGTGACTGTCAGCGGGAGGCCACCTACGAGCAGTACTTC.

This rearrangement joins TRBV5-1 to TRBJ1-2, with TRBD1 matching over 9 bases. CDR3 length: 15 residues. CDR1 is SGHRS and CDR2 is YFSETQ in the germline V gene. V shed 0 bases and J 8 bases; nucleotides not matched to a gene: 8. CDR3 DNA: TGCGCCAGCAGCTTGGAGGACAGGGGAAAAGGCGGCTACACCTTC. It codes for CASSLEDRGKGGYTF.

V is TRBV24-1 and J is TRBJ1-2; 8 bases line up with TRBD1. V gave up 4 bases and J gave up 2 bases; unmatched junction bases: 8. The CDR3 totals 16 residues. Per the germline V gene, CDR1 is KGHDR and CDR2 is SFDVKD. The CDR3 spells CATSEKTGAGNYGYTF. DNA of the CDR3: TGTGCCACCAGTGAGAAGACAGGGGCCGGCAACTATGGCTACACCTTC.

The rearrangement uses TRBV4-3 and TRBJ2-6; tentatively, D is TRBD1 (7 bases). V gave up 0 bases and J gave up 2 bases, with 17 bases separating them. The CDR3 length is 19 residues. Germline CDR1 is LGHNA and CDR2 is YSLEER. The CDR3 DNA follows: TGCGCCAGCAGCCAAGAAGGGGGGACAGCGGGTCCTGGGGCCAACGTCCTGACTTTC. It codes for CASSQEGGTAGPGANVLTF.

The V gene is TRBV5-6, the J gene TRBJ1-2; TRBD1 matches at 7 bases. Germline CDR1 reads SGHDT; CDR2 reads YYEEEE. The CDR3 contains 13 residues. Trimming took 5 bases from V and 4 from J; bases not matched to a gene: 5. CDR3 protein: CASSTRDSYGYTF. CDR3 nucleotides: TGTGCCAGCAGTACCCGGGACAGCTATGGCTACACCTTC.

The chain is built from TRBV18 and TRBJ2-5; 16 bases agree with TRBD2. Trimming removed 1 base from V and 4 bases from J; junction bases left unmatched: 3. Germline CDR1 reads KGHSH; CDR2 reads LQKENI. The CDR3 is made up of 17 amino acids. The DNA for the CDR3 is TGTGCCAGCTCACCACTGGGACTAGCGGGAGGGCGAGAGACCCAGTACTTC. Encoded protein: CASSPLGLAGGRETQYF. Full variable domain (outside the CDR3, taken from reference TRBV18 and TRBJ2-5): NAGVMQNPRHLVRRRGQEARLRCSPMKGHSHVYWYRQLPEEGLKFMVYLQKENIIDESGMPKERFSAEFPKEGPSILRIQQVVRGDSAAYFCASSPLGLAGGRETQYFGPGTRLLVL.